A single TCR beta chain is shown here with its context. Unique molecular identifiers tagged individual cDNA molecules. TCRdb processed the 5' RACE reads anew with MiXCR; each CDR3 protein has one entry. The sample has 70,000 to 95,000 distinct CDR3 sequences, roughly 12% seen once; the top ten hold 4% to 5%. V was pared by 7 bases and J by 0 bases, with 18 bases between. Germline-derived CDR1 and CDR2 are MNHEY and SMNVEV (reference sequence). This CDR3 spans 17 amino acids. This sample is drawn from a study of early T cells in non-severe SARS-CoV-2 infection. V usage is TRBV27 and J usage is TRBJ1-4; TRBD1 might be the D (6 bases). Sequencing was carried out using whole blood. The sequence derives from an adult who was a healthcare worker with PCR-confirmed SARS-CoV-2 infection or an uninfected control (not recorded which). The CDR3 nucleotides read TGTGCCAGCACTCCCCAGGGGACCCATGCAACTAATGAAAAACTGTTTTTT. It encodes CASTPQGTHATNEKLFF.